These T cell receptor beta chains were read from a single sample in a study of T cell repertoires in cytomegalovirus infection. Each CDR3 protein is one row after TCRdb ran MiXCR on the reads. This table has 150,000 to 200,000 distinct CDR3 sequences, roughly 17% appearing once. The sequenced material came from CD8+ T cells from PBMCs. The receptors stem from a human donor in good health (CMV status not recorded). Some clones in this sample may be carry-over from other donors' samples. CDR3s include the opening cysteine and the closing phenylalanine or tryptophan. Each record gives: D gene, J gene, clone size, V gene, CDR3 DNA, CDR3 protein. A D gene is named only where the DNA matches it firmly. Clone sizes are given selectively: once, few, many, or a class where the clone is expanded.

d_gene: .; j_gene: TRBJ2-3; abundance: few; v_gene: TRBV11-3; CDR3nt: TGTGCCAGCAGCTACAGGGAAATAGATACGCAGTATTTT; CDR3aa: CASSYREIDTQYF
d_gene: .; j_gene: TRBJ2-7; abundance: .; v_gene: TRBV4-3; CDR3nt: TGCGCCAGCAGCTTCGACAGGTCTCCTACCTACGAGCAGTACTTC; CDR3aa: CASSFDRSPTYEQYF
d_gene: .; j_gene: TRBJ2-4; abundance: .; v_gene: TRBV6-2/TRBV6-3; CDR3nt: TGTGCCAGCAGTTACCGGGTCGGACTCCTTCTAGCCAAAAACATTCAGTACTTC; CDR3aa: CASSYRVGLLLAKNIQYF
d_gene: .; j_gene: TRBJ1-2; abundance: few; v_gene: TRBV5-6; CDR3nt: TGTGCCAGCAGCTTGCTGGGGAATGGCTACACCTTC; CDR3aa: CASSLLGNGYTF
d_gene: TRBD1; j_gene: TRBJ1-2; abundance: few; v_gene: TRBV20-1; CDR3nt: TGCAGTGCTAGAGTTCCAGGGGGCCGTTTCTATGGCTACACCTTC; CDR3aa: CSARVPGGRFYGYTF
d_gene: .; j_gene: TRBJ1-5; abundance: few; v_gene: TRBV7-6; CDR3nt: TGTGCCAGCAGCTTAGAAGTTAATAGCAATCAGCCCCAGCATTTT; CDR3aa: CASSLEVNSNQPQHF
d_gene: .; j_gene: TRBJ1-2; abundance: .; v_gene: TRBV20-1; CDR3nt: TGCAGTGCTCCCCGGACAGACATCTATGGCTACACCTTC; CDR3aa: CSAPRTDIYGYTF
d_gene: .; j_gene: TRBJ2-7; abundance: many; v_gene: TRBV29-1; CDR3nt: TGCAGCGCTACCGGGACGGACACCTACGAGCAGTACTTC; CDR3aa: CSATGTDTYEQYF
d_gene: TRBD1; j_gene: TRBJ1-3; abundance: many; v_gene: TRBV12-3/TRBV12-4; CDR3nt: TGTGCCAGCAGTGCTCCGGGACAGGGCATAACCTCCTCTGGAAACACCATATATTTT; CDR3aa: CASSAPGQGITSSGNTIYF
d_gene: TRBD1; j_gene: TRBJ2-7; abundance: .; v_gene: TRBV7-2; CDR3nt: TGTGCCAGCAGCTTATGGGACAGGGAATACGAGCAGTACTTC; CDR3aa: CASSLWDREYEQYF
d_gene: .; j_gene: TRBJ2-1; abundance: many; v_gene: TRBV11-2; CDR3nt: TGTGCCAGCAGCTTCGGGGGACGGTACAATGAGCAGTTCTTC; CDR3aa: CASSFGGRYNEQFF
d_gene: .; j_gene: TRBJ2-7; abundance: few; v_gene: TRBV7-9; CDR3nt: TGTGCCAGCAGCCCCTCCGGGACGGCCTACGAGCAGTACTTC; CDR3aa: CASSPSGTAYEQYF
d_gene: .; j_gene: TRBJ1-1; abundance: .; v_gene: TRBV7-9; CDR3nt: TGTGCCAGCAGCTCCCCATCGTACACTGAAGCTTTCTTT; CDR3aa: CASSSPSYTEAFF
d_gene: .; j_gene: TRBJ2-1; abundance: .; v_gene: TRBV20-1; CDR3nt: TGCAGTGCTAGAAGGGCGGACTACAATGAGCAGTTCTTC; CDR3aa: CSARRADYNEQFF
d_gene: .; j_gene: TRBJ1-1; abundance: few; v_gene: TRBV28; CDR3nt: TGTGCCAGTTCAAACGGGGTGCTGGGCCGTCAGGGTGGGGTCACTGAAGCTTTCTTT; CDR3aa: CASSNGVLGRQGGVTEAFF
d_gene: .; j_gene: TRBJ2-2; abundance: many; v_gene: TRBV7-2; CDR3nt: TGTGCCAGCAGCGGAGTCACAGGGAGCGCCGGGGAGCTGTTTTTT; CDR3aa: CASSGVTGSAGELFF
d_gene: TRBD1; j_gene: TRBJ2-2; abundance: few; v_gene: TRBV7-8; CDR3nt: TGTGCCAGCAGCTTTATAACGACAGGGGGCTATACCGGGGAGCTGTTTTTT; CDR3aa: CASSFITTGGYTGELFF
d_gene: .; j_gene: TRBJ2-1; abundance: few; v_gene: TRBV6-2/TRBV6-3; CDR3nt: TGTGCCAGCAGTTTGCAGACACGCTCCTACAATGAGCAGTTCTTC; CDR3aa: CASSLQTRSYNEQFF